The source of this TCR beta chain is a study of T cells in Graves' hyperthyroidism and ophthalmopathy. Study in general: Peripheral blood sampling occurred at initial diagnosis, before any treatment.

What was amplified from RNA transcripts were TCR beta CDR3 regions. The HTBI primer set served for first-round RT-PCR of the TCR CDR3. In TCRdb, the multiplex PCR reads were re-called with MiXCR into one record per CDR3 protein. This repertoire shows around 600,000 distinct CDR3 sequences, 15% to 17% found once; its top ten account for under 8%. Any patient presenting with uncontrolled infection, other autoimmune disease, pregnancy or lactation was left out. This clonotype showed up many times. Material for sequencing was blood. This TCR came from a woman between 25 and 40 years old with Graves' hyperthyroidism.

DNA of the CDR3: TGCAGTGCTAGAGATCGTCTAGCGGGAAGTTACACCGGGGAGCTGTTTTTT. Its translation is CSARDRLAGSYTGELFF. The chain recombines TRBV20-1 with TRBJ2-2, with 9 bases lining up with TRBD2. Looked up from germline, CDR1 is DFQATT and CDR2 is SNEGSKA (reference sequence). CDR3 size: 17 residues. With 0 bases clipped from V and 3 bases from J, the junction kept 8 bases outside the gene matches.